The 21 T cell receptor beta chains below all came from one sample that was sequenced in a study of PD-1 blockade in classical Hodgkin lymphoma. The protocol was immunoSEQ multiplex PCR, while the TCRdb copy is restricted to in-frame clones and leaves out a portion. This sample carries some 93,000 clones, just under 95% of them seen once, and the ten largest clones take roughly 3%. Following autologous stem cell transplantation, relapse occurred in every patient, and exposure to brentuximab vedotin varied. Sequences were derived from peripheral blood mononuclear cells (PBMCs), sampled at baseline. The receptors come from a human donor with classical Hodgkin lymphoma.

For the CDR3, the DNA is TGTGCCAGCAGTCTCACCCCCGGCAATGAGCAGTTCTTC. Its protein is CASSLTPGNEQFF. V is TRBV27 and J is TRBJ2-1; D is unclear. Germline assignment: CDR1 MNHEY and CDR2 SMNVEV (reference sequence). The V gene lost 5 bases and the J gene lost 6 bases, with 11 bases spanning the gap. The CDR3 contains 13 residues.

This clone was observed a handful of times. The chain combines TRBV11-1 with TRBJ1-4; D gene ambiguous. CDR1 is SGHAT and CDR2 is FQDESV in the germline V gene (reference sequence). Trimming removed 5 bases at V and 4 bases at J, with 11 bases between. The CDR3 runs 14 residues. The CDR3 region has the DNA TGTGCCAGCAGCATCGGGATCAGTAATGAAAAACTGTTTTTT. The encoded protein is CASSIGISNEKLFF.

The V gene is TRBV6-5, the J gene TRBJ1-1, with 8 nucleotides matching TRBD1. The CDR3 is 14 residues long. The V and J ends lost 4 bases and 4 bases, in that order; junction bases with no gene match: 5. Germline values: CDR1 MNHEY, CDR2 SVGAGI. The CDR3 bases are TGTGCCAGCAGTTGGGGGACAGGCATCACTGAAGCTTTCTTT. Translation: CASSWGTGITEAFF.

V and J are TRBV4-2 and TRBJ1-2; TRBD1 is a possible D gene (5 bases). V shed 5 bases and J shed 2 bases, with 15 bases lying between them. Looked up from germline, CDR1 is LGHNA and CDR2 is YNFKEQ. The CDR3 loop spans 15 amino acids. Here the CDR3 reads CASSREPGPNYGYTF. CDR3 bases: TGTGCCAGCAGCAGAGAACCGGGACCCAACTATGGCTACACCTTC.

This chain connects TRBV11-2 to TRBJ2-7; 10 bases are a match to TRBD1. The germline CDR1 and CDR2 sequences are SGHAT and FQNNGV. There are 15 residues in the CDR3. Trimming at V came to 3 bases and at J to 7 bases, leaving 9 bases not matched to a gene. The CDR3 is CASSFRPDRGGEQYF. In DNA form, the CDR3 reads TGTGCCAGCAGCTTCCGTCCGGACAGGGGGGGGGAGCAGTACTTC.

In regard to this clone: One junction end does not reproduce the germline sequence, and a read error may be involved. The CDR3 protein is CASSERWGRGNAQFF. CDR3 nucleotides: TGTGCCAGCAGCGAAAGATGGGGGAGGGGGAATGCGCAGTTCTTC. The gene calls are TRBV7-6 and TRBJ2-1; possible D gene TRBD2, 7 bases. CDR1 and CDR2 (germline): SGHVS, FNYEAQ. The CDR3 covers 15 residues.

The genes are TRBV7-9 and TRBJ2-7; TRBD2 agrees at 10 bases. This CDR3 has 16 amino acids. CDR1 and CDR2 (germline): SEHNR, FQNEAQ (reference sequence). J was trimmed by 3 bases and V by 4 bases; bases with no gene match: 9. The CDR3 sequence is CASSWPTSGNVYEQYF. CDR3 in DNA: TGTGCCAGCAGCTGGCCTACTAGCGGGAACGTCTACGAGCAGTACTTC.

The chain combines TRBV5-6 with TRBJ2-7; D is perhaps TRBD2 (7 bases). V gave up 3 bases and J gave up 6 bases, with 16 bases separating them. The germline gives CDR1 SGHDT, CDR2 YYEEEE. CDR3 length: 14 residues. The CDR3 nucleotides are TGTGCCAGCAGCTGGAGGACAGCGGGGCTCGAGCAGTACTTC. The encoded protein is CASSWRTAGLEQYF.

The genes are TRBV15 and TRBJ2-3; D remains ambiguous. The CDR3 is made up of 13 amino acids. Germline V gene lookup returns CDR1 LNHNV and CDR2 YYDKDF (reference sequence). Deletions cut 3 bases from V and 6 bases from J, with 10 bases between. The CDR3 protein is CATSSDIGDTQYF. CDR3 DNA: TGTGCCACCAGCAGCGACATAGGGGATACGCAGTATTTT.

J is TRBJ1-1 and V is TRBV9, with 8 nucleotides matching TRBD1. In germline, CDR1 is SGDLS, CDR2 YYNGEE. This CDR3 has 14 amino acids. V lost 0 bases, J lost 12 bases, and 10 bases stayed unmatched. The CDR3 loop reads CASSVVLDRELPFF. In DNA form, the CDR3 reads TGTGCCAGCAGCGTAGTTCTGGACAGGGAGTTGCCTTTCTTT.

In its sample, this clone was seen once. The chain combines TRBV5-1 with TRBJ2-7, with D possibly matching TRBD2 (6 bases). This CDR3 is built from 14 residues. Trimming left V 1 base short and J 2 bases short, with 10 bases between. CDR1 SGHRS and CDR2 YFSETQ come from the germline V gene. CDR3 DNA sequence: TGCGCCAGCAGCTTGTCCGCGGGACCCTACGAGCAGTACTTC. Its protein product is CASSLSAGPYEQYF.

The CDR3 DNA reads TGTGCCAGCCTGGCCGATAGGTACCCCACCTACGAGCAGTACTTC. The encoded protein is CASLADRYPTYEQYF. This chain connects TRBV2 to TRBJ2-7; D call uncertain. V was shortened by 8 bases and J by 2 bases, with 19 bases between the two germline ends. CDR3 length: 15 amino acids. Germline V gene lookup returns CDR1 SNHLY and CDR2 FYNNEI.

The CDR3 DNA sequence: TGCGCCAGCAGTCGGGCAGCTGAAGCTTTCTTT. As protein: CASSRAAEAFF. The chain employs TRBV10-2 and TRBJ1-1; D unresolved. Germline V gene lookup returns CDR1 WSHSY and CDR2 SAAADI. Trimming took 5 bases from V and 6 from J, leaving 7 bases between them. This CDR3 has 11 amino acids.

This chain's CDR3 is CASPSPLSSYNEQFF. CDR3 bases: TGTGCCAGCCCTAGCCCTTTGAGCTCCTACAATGAGCAGTTCTTC. V and J are TRBV6-1 and TRBJ2-1, with a tentative D call TRBD2 (5 bases). The CDR3 is made up of 15 amino acids. Trimming removed 8 bases from V and 0 bases from J, with 14 bases in between. Germline V gives CDR1 MNHNS, CDR2 SASEGT.

The sample holds a few counts of this clone. The genes are TRBV2 and TRBJ1-2; D may be TRBD1 (5 bases). V lost 3 bases, J lost 4 bases, and 9 bases lay in between. The CDR3 spans 13 residues. The V gene's germline CDR1 is SNHLY and CDR2 FYNNEI. As DNA, the CDR3 is TGTGCCAGCAGTGACGGCAGGGTCTATGGCTACACCTTC. Translated, it gives CASSDGRVYGYTF.

DNA of the CDR3: TGTGCCAGCAGCTTGGGCGCGGGACCGCCCCAGGGCTCCTACGAGCAGTACTTC. This gives the protein CASSLGAGPPQGSYEQYF. The V call is TRBV5-5, the J call TRBJ2-7, with a weak D call TRBD2 (6 bases). Germline loops: CDR1 SGHKS, CDR2 YYEKEE (reference sequence). The CDR3 loop spans 18 amino acids. V lost 0 bases and J 0 bases, leaving 19 bases between the germline ends.

The J gene is TRBJ1-1, the V gene TRBV6-5; tentatively, D is TRBD1 (5 bases). The CDR3 length is 14 residues. V lost 6 bases, J lost 6 bases, and 17 bases lay in between. Germline lookup yields CDR1 MNHEY and CDR2 SVGAGI. CDR3: CASSRAIGQSEAFF. CDR3 nucleotide sequence: TGTGCCAGCAGCCGAGCAATTGGACAATCTGAAGCTTTCTTT.

The gene calls are TRBV28 and TRBJ2-4; D is perhaps TRBD2 (8 bases). This CDR3 region has 17 residues. The germline V gene encodes CDR1 MDHEN and CDR2 SYDVKM. V was trimmed by 2 bases and J by 3 bases, leaving 17 bases between them. The CDR3 DNA is TGTGCCAGCAGTTTAGTCGGGAGGGGGCTGGGCAAAAACATTCAGTACTTC. It encodes CASSLVGRGLGKNIQYF.

The chain joins TRBV5-3 to TRBJ1-1, with D perhaps matching TRBD1 (6 bases). TRBV5-3 is flagged as an ORF with uncertain function. There are 13 residues in the CDR3. V lost 4 bases, J lost 10 bases, and 17 bases lay in between. CDR3 DNA sequence: TGTGCCAGAAGCCCCTGGACAGCCCGGGGAGCTTTCTTT. It codes for CARSPWTARGAFF.

This chain connects TRBV7-6 to TRBJ2-5, with 9 bases lining up with TRBD2. The germline V gene encodes CDR1 SGHVS and CDR2 FNYEAQ. Germline trimming cut 7 bases from V and 5 bases from J; bases unmatched to any gene: 11. The CDR3 is made up of 15 amino acids. CDR3 protein: CASTVDSGSSETQYF. The DNA for the CDR3 is TGTGCCAGCACCGTTGATAGCGGGAGTAGTGAGACCCAGTACTTC.

The chain links TRBV27 to TRBJ2-1, with 10 bases identical to TRBD2. The CDR3 covers 16 residues. V lost 0 bases to trimming and J lost 8 bases; unmatched junction nucleotides: 7. Germline V CDR1 and CDR2: MNHEY, SMNVEV (reference sequence). This chain's CDR3 is CASSLSSAGGPYEQFF. In DNA form, the CDR3 reads TGTGCCAGCAGTTTATCGTCAGCGGGAGGGCCGTATGAGCAGTTCTTC.